The rows below give T cell receptor beta chains drawn from one sample of a study of beta chain features in type 1 diabetes. Method: immunoSEQ multiplex PCR; TCRdb's copy keeps in-frame clones and lacks some. The repertoire has 850,000 to 900,000 clones, about a sixth of them found once; the top ten carry about 0.025%. Sequencing was performed on naive CD4+ T cells from blood. These receptors came from a woman aged 18-35 years in good health. CDR3s include the opening cysteine and the closing phenylalanine or tryptophan. A D gene is named only where the DNA matches it firmly. The size entry is marked missing in some rows and otherwise reads once, few, many or a size class.

V,size,J,D,DNA,CDR3
TRBV18,NA,TRBJ2-1,TRBD2,TGTGCCAGCTCACCGGGACTAGCGGAAGACTCGTTCTTC,CASSPGLAEDSFF
TRBV15,NA,TRBJ1-4,NA,TGTGCCACCAGCAGCGGTACCCAAGGCGGCGAAAAACTGTTTTTT,CATSSGTQGGEKLFF
TRBV21-1,NA,TRBJ2-4,NA,TGTGCCCATAAGCTTCTAGGGCGGCCTTTCTCTTCCAAAAACATTCAGTACTTC,CAHKLLGRPFSSKNIQYF
TRBV6-5,NA,TRBJ1-1,NA,TGTGCCAGCAGAACAGGGTTAAAAGATGAAGCTTTCTTT,CASRTGLKDEAFF
TRBV7-9,NA,TRBJ2-7,NA,TGTGCCAGCAGCCCACTTGACGAGCAGTACTTC,CASSPLDEQYF
TRBV9,NA,TRBJ2-7,NA,TGTGCCAGCAGCCTCCAGGTGGGGCCATTTTACGAGCAGTACTTC,CASSLQVGPFYEQYF
TRBV18,few,TRBJ2-1,TRBD2,TGTGCCAGCTCACCAGGGCTAGCGGGAGTCCGCAATGAGCAGTTCTTC,CASSPGLAGVRNEQFF
TRBV2,few,TRBJ2-3,NA,TGTGCCAGCTCGTCTAGCGTGAGCACAGATACGCAGTATTTT,CASSSSVSTDTQYF
TRBV5-6,few,TRBJ2-7,TRBD2,TGTGCCAGCAGTGGTGTAGGACTAGCGACCTACGAGCAGTACTTC,CASSGVGLATYEQYF
TRBV6-1,NA,TRBJ2-7,NA,TGTGCCAGCAGCTCCCAGCCGGAGGGGGGGGTCGAGCAGTACTTC,CASSSQPEGGVEQYF
TRBV19,few,TRBJ2-3,NA,TGTGCCAGTAGTATAGCGGAGACTCGCTACGATACGCAGTATTTT,CASSIAETRYDTQYF
TRBV11-2,few,TRBJ2-3,TRBD1,TGTGCCAGCAGCTCAAACAGGGGGCTCATCGGTACGCAGTATTTT,CASSSNRGLIGTQYF
TRBV6-5,few,TRBJ1-1,NA,TGTGCCAGCAGTATAGGGGGAGGGGGTTTGCCTGAAGCTTTCTTT,CASSIGGGGLPEAFF
TRBV14,few,TRBJ2-5,NA,TGTGCCAGCAGCCAAACGGCAGGGGTGACCCAGTACTTC,CASSQTAGVTQYF
TRBV6-5,few,TRBJ2-5,NA,TGTGCCAGCAGCCCAGGGGTCAGCCAAGAGACCCAGTACTTC,CASSPGVSQETQYF
TRBV6-5,NA,TRBJ1-1,NA,TGTGCCAGCCGAGACCGCAGGGGGAACACTGAAGCTTTCTTT,CASRDRRGNTEAFF
TRBV2,NA,TRBJ1-4,TRBD1,TGTGCCAGCAGTGAATGGACAGGAGGCGAAAAACTGTTTTTT,CASSEWTGGEKLFF
TRBV5-1,few,TRBJ2-1,NA,TGCGCCAGCAGCTTCCTCTCACGGGACGGGCAGTTCTTC,CASSFLSRDGQFF
TRBV18,few,TRBJ2-1,TRBD2,TGTGCCAGCTCACCAAAACTAGCGGGAGGAAATGAGCAGTTCTTC,CASSPKLAGGNEQFF
TRBV11-2,NA,TRBJ1-3,NA,TGTGCCAGCAGCCTGGGAACATTTTCAGGGGTCTCTGGAAACACCATATATTTT,CASSLGTFSGVSGNTIYF
TRBV28,NA,TRBJ2-3,TRBD1,TGTGCCAGCAGTCCAGATACAGGGGAGAGAGATACGCAGTATTTT,CASSPDTGERDTQYF
TRBV5-4,NA,TRBJ2-3,TRBD2,TGTGCCAGCAGCTATAAGCGGGGGACGGCAGATACGCAGTATTTT,CASSYKRGTADTQYF
TRBV5-1,NA,TRBJ2-3,NA,TGCGCCAGCAGGGCCAGGGGAAGCAGCACAGATACGCAGTATTTT,CASRARGSSTDTQYF
TRBV7-8,NA,TRBJ2-1,NA,TGTGCCAGCAGCCCTCAAAGGAGGGGGAGCTCCTACAATGAGCAGTTCTTC,CASSPQRRGSSYNEQFF
TRBV10-3,NA,TRBJ2-3,NA,TGTGCCTCCAGACTTTTAGATACGCAGTATTTT,CASRLLDTQYF
TRBV7-2,NA,TRBJ2-2,NA,TGTGCCAGCAGTTTTCGGGGGACCCAAGCCAGGGTAGCCGGGGAGCTGTTTTTT,CASSFRGTQARVAGELFF
TRBV20-1,NA,TRBJ1-2,NA,TGCAGTGCTAGTGGGGGAAGCGGCTACACCTTC,CSASGGSGYTF
TRBV28,NA,TRBJ1-2,NA,TGTGCCAGCAGTTTTGGGGGGGACTATGGCTACACCTTC,CASSFGGDYGYTF
TRBV29-1,NA,TRBJ2-3,NA,TGCAGCGTTTCGGGGTGGGGGACTAGCACAGATACGCAGTATTTT,CSVSGWGTSTDTQYF
TRBV6-5,few,TRBJ2-3,NA,TGTGCCAGCAGCCACACGGCGCTGTTCGTAGATACGCAGTATTTT,CASSHTALFVDTQYF
TRBV18,few,TRBJ1-4,TRBD1,TGTGCCAGCTCACCTAGGGGACAGGCGATATCTGAAAAACTGTTTTTT,CASSPRGQAISEKLFF
TRBV7-7,NA,TRBJ2-2,NA,TGTGCTAGCAGCCCCGGACCGGATCATCCCCTGGGAGGCGGGGAGCTGTTTTTT,CASSPGPDHPLGGGELFF
TRBV28,few,TRBJ2-1,TRBD2,TGTGCCAGCAGTGACTGGACTAGCGGGAGTAGGGATGAGCAGTTCTTC,CASSDWTSGSRDEQFF
TRBV9,NA,TRBJ2-5,NA,TGTGCCAGCAGCGTAGCCCCGCAGCGGGACCAAGAGACCCAGTACTTC,CASSVAPQRDQETQYF
TRBV10-3,NA,TRBJ2-5,NA,TGTGCCATCAGTGAGGGCCGCGCCCGGGTGGGGCGAGAGACCCAGTACTTC,CAISEGRARVGRETQYF
TRBV4-3,few,TRBJ2-5,NA,TGCGCCAGCAGCCAAGCACTAGAAGAGACCCAGTACTTC,CASSQALEETQYF
TRBV4-1,NA,TRBJ2-4,NA,TGCGCCAGCAGCCAAGATGCAGATCTGCTTCAGTACTTC,CASSQDADLLQYF
TRBV6-6,NA,TRBJ2-4,TRBD1,TGTGCCAGCAAGGGGGCGGACACCCTAGCCAAAAACATTCAGTACTTC,CASKGADTLAKNIQYF
TRBV19,few,TRBJ2-7,NA,TGTGCCAGTAGGGACTACTCCTACGAGCAGTACTTC,CASRDYSYEQYF
TRBV29-1,few,TRBJ2-7,NA,TGCAGCGTTATCCCCGACAAGGGGCCCTACGAGCAGTACTTC,CSVIPDKGPYEQYF
TRBV7-9,NA,TRBJ2-7,NA,TGTGCCAGCAGCTTGGGCAGCGAATCCTACGAGCAGTACTTC,CASSLGSESYEQYF
TRBV9,NA,TRBJ1-2,NA,TGTGCCAGCAGCCTCAGTCCGCAAGAGGACGATGGCTACACCTTC,CASSLSPQEDDGYTF
TRBV7-8,NA,TRBJ2-1,TRBD1,TGTGCCAGCAGCTTTGGACAGGGTGTTTACAATGAGCAGTTCTTC,CASSFGQGVYNEQFF
TRBV9,NA,TRBJ2-1,NA,TGTGCCAGCAGCCTTACAGCTAACTCCTACAATGAGCAGTTCTTC,CASSLTANSYNEQFF
TRBV18,few,TRBJ2-3,TRBD1,TGTGCCAGCTCACGCCGGGACAGTTCAGATACGCAGTATTTT,CASSRRDSSDTQYF
TRBV6-5,NA,TRBJ2-3,NA,TGTGCCAGCAGTGCGTTACATTCAGCAGATACGCAGTATTTT,CASSALHSADTQYF
TRBV11-2,few,TRBJ1-1,NA,TGTGCCAGCAGCTTAGCCGGGCGGGATGCTTTCTTT,CASSLAGRDAFF
TRBV28,NA,TRBJ2-6,TRBD1,TGTGCCAGCAGTCCCCCAGGGGGAAGCTCTGGGGCCAACGTCCTGACTTTC,CASSPPGGSSGANVLTF
TRBV2,NA,TRBJ1-1,NA,TGTGCCAGCAGACTGGATTTCAAGACTGAAGCTTTCTTT,CASRLDFKTEAFF
TRBV18,few,TRBJ2-2,NA,TGTGCCAGCTCACCCGTCGACTCCTGGGGCACCGGGGAGCTGTTTTTT,CASSPVDSWGTGELFF
TRBV29-1,NA,TRBJ2-3,TRBD1,TGCAGCGTTCGAAGATCCAATAGCAGGGGGCGGATAGATACGCAGTATTTT,CSVRRSNSRGRIDTQYF
TRBV4-2,few,TRBJ2-1,NA,TGTGCCAGCAGCCAAGAAGGCGGATCCTACAATGAGCAGTTCTTC,CASSQEGGSYNEQFF
TRBV6-5,NA,TRBJ1-1,TRBD1,TGTGCCAGCAGGGACAGGGGAAAGGAAGCTTTCTTT,CASRDRGKEAFF